This note documents a single TCR beta chain sequence. Its antigen is not known. V shed 6 bases and J 2 bases; nucleotides not matched to a gene: 7. CDR3 length: 14 residues. Healthy Caucasians from Russia aged about 6 to 100 served as donors. Through a sample-barcoded 5' primer and a J-beta primer mix, a second PCR was run for about 6 to 11 cycles. Each CDR3 protein is one row after TCRdb ran MiXCR on the 5' RACE reads. The profile shows fewer than 700,000 distinct CDR3 sequences, roughly 43% of them singletons. This entry comes from a study of blood T cells in healthy people across ages. Overall study results and limits: In long-lived donors, naive CD4+ cell counts and diversity exceeded those of aged donors. Roughly linearly, TCR beta diversity per million T cells fell as age increased.

Sequencing input: blood. The J gene is TRBJ2-7, the V gene TRBV12-3 or TRBV12-4; 7 bases align to TRBD2. The sequence was collected from a man aged 80 or over in good health. In nucleotides, the CDR3 is TGTGCCAGCAGGCTCCCTAGCGGTCCCTACGAGCAGTACTTC. Protein product: CASRLPSGPYEQYF.